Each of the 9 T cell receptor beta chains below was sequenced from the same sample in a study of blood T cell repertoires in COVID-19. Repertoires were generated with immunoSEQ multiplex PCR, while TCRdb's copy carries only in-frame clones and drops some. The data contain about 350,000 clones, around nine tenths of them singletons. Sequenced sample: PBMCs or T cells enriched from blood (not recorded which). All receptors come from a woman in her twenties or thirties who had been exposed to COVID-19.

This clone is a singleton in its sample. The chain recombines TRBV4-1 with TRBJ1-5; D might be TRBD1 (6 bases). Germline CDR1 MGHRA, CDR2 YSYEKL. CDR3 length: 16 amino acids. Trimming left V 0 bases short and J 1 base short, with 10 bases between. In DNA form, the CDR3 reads TGCGCCAGCAGCCAAGAGGGGAGGGGGAGCAATCAGCCCCAGCATTTT. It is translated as CASSQEGRGSNQPQHF.

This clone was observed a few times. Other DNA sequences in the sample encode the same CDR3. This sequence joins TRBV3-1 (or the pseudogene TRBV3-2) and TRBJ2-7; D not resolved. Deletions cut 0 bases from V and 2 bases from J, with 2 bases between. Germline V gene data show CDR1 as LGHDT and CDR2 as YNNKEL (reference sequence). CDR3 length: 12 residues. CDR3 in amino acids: CASSQDTYEQYF. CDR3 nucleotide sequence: TGTGCCAGCAGCCAAGATACCTACGAGCAGTACTTC.

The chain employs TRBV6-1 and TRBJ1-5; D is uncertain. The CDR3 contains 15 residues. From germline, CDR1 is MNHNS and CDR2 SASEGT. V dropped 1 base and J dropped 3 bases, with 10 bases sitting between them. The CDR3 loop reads CASSEESANNQPQHF. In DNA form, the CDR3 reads TGTGCCAGCAGTGAAGAATCAGCGAACAATCAGCCCCAGCATTTT.

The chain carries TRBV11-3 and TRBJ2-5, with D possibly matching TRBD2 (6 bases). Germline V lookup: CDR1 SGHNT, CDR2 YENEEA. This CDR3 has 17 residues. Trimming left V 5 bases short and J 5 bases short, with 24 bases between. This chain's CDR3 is CASSGPFGGGKGETQYF. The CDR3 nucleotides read TGTGCCAGCAGCGGTCCCTTTGGTGGCGGGAAGGGTGAGACCCAGTACTTC.

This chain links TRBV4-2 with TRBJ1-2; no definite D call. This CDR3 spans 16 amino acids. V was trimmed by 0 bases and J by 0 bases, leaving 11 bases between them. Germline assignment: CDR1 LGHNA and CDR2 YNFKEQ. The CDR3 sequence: CASSQDPQASNYGYTF. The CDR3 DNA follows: TGTGCCAGCAGCCAAGATCCCCAGGCCTCTAACTATGGCTACACCTTC.

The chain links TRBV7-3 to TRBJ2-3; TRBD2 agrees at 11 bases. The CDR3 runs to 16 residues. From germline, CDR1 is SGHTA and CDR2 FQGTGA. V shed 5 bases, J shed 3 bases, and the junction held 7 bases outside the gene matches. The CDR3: CASSRGLAGDTDTQYF. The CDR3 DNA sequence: TGTGCCAGCAGCCGTGGACTAGCGGGTGATACAGATACGCAGTATTTT. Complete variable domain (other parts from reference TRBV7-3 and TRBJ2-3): GAGVSQTPSNKVTEKGKYVELRCDPISGHTALYWYRQSLGQGPEFLIYFQGTGAADDSGLPNDRFFAVRPEGSVSTLKIQRTERGDSAVYLCASSRGLAGDTDTQYFGPGTRLTVL.

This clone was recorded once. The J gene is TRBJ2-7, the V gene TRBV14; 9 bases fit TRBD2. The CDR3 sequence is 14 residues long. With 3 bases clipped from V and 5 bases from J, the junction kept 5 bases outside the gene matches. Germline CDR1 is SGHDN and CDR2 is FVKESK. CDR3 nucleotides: TGTGCCAGCAGCCACTCGGGGACTAGCCACGAGCAGTACTTC. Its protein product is CASSHSGTSHEQYF.

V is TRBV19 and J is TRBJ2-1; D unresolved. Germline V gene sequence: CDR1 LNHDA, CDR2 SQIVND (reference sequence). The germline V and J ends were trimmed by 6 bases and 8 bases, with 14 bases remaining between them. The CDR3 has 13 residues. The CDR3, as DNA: TGTGCCAGTAGAACATTCCTCCGGGATGAGCAGTTCTTC. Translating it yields CASRTFLRDEQFF.

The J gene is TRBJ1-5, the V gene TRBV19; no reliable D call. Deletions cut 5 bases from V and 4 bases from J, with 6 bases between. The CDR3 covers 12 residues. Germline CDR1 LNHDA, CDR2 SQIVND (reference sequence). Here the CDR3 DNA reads TGTGCCAGTAGTTGGCCGAATCAGCCCCAGCATTTT. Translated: CASSWPNQPQHF.